Shown below are 27 T cell receptor beta chains from a single sample sequenced in a study of T-cell reconstitution after alpha-beta-depleted transplantation in children. The TCRbeta library incorporated unique molecular identifiers. From the PCR reads, TCRdb called clonotypes with MiXCR, one entry per CDR3 protein. The sample has approximately 17,000 distinct CDR3 sequences; less than 9.5% are singletons. Sequenced here: PBMCs, mostly from graft donor cells, sampled 60 days after TCRalphabeta/CD19-depleted stem cell transplant. The receptors originated from a boy in the first two years of life who had a stem cell transplant for Wiskott-Aldrich syndrome, so the T cells may come from the graft donor.

The table lists this clonotype with many counts. The chain links TRBV6-5 to TRBJ2-1; 13 nucleotides line up with TRBD2. This CDR3 spans 17 amino acids. Germline-derived CDR1 and CDR2 are MNHEY and SVGAGI. J was trimmed by 8 bases and V by 2 bases; bases with no gene match: 9. The CDR3 DNA sequence: TGTGCCAGCAGTTACGGGGAAACTAGCGGGAGGGCCTATGAGCAGTTCTTC. As protein: CASSYGETSGRAYEQFF.

J is TRBJ2-5 and V is TRBV2; 7 nucleotides align to TRBD2. This CDR3 comprises 13 residues. V was clipped by 6 bases and J by 1 base; unmatched bases: 2. Germline CDR1 is SNHLY and CDR2 is FYNNEI. CDR3 loop: CASSGTIQETQYF. DNA for the CDR3: TGTGCCAGCAGCGGGACTATCCAAGAGACCCAGTACTTC.

Worth noting for this clonotype: With a much larger clone just one base away, this may be a read error. The chain employs TRBV20-1 and TRBJ2-5, with D possibly matching TRBD2 (5 bases). The V gene lost 0 bases and the J gene lost 8 bases, with 22 bases spanning the gap. CDR1 and CDR2 from the germline V gene are DFQATT and SNEGSKA (reference sequence). CDR3 length: 16 amino acids. The chain's CDR3 is CSAREPLGHSRRTQYF. The CDR3 nucleotides are TGCAGTGCTAGAGAACCACTAGGGCACTCCAGGCGAACCCAGTACTTC.

This clonotype was picked up a small number of times. The chain's CDR3 is CASSYFSGGLAKNIQYF. In DNA form, the CDR3 reads TGTGCCAGCAGTTATTTTAGCGGAGGGTTAGCCAAAAACATTCAGTACTTC. V gene TRBV12-3 or TRBV12-4 combines with J gene TRBJ2-4; D is possibly TRBD2 (6 bases). V dropped 4 bases and J dropped 0 bases, with 16 bases sitting between them. The CDR3 runs 17 residues.

This clonotype was observed at least ten times. The chain recombines TRBV7-9 with TRBJ2-1, with D possibly TRBD2 on 5 matching bases. The V gene lost 5 bases and the J gene lost 3 bases, with 8 bases spanning the gap. The CDR3 consists of 13 residues. Germline CDR1 is SEHNR and CDR2 is FQNEAQ (reference sequence). CDR3 sequence: CASSPDYYNEQFF. CDR3 nucleotide sequence: TGTGCCAGCAGCCCTGACTACTACAATGAGCAGTTCTTC.

Only a few counts were recorded for this clonotype. The chain links TRBV10-3 to TRBJ1-1; tentatively, D is TRBD1 (6 bases). V lost 4 bases and J 8 bases, leaving 17 bases between the germline ends. The CDR3 contains 14 residues. Germline V gene data show CDR1 as ENHRY and CDR2 as SYGVKD. CDR3 in DNA: TGTGCCATCAGTGCCGGTACAGGGTTTGCCGAAGCTTTCTTT. The encoded protein is CAISAGTGFAEAFF.

This rearrangement joins TRBV7-9 to TRBJ1-2; D gene uncertain. The germline V and J ends were trimmed by 5 bases and 5 bases, with 9 bases remaining between them. The CDR3 extends over 12 amino acids. CDR1 and CDR2 from the germline V gene are SEHNR and FQNEAQ (reference sequence). The CDR3 sequence is CASSPGIYGYTF. CDR3 DNA: TGTGCCAGCAGCCCCGGGATTTATGGCTACACCTTC.

This clonotype was found many times. The CDR3, as DNA: TGCGCCAGCAGCTTGTCTTACAGGGGTGACACAGATACGCAGTATTTT. Translating gives CASSLSYRGDTDTQYF. The chain links TRBV5-1 to TRBJ2-3; 7 bases map to TRBD1. Unmatched junction bases numbered 7, after V lost 1 base and J lost 2 bases. Germline loops: CDR1 SGHRS, CDR2 YFSETQ. The CDR3 is 16 residues long.

V is TRBV6-5 and J is TRBJ2-7, with 7 positions matching TRBD2. Germline V gives CDR1 MNHEY, CDR2 SVGAGI. Unmatched junction bases numbered 4, after V lost 2 bases and J lost 6 bases. The CDR3 has 13 amino acids. CDR3 in DNA: TGTGCCAGCAGTTACGGGGGGGACTCCGAGCAGTACTTC. It is translated as CASSYGGDSEQYF.

This clonotype was seen a handful of times. The chain carries TRBV6-5 and TRBJ1-1; D gene ambiguous. Germline V lookup: CDR1 MNHEY, CDR2 SVGAGI. The V end lost 4 bases, the J end lost 5 bases, and 8 bases lay between the germline ends. CDR3 size: 12 residues. Written as DNA, the CDR3 is TGTGCCAGCAGTTTTATGGGGACTGAAGCTTTCTTT. It encodes CASSFMGTEAFF.

There are a few counts of this clonotype. V usage is TRBV20-1 and J usage is TRBJ1-2; 9 nucleotides line up with TRBD1. The germline V gene has CDR1 DFQATT and CDR2 SNEGSKA (reference sequence). V dropped 4 bases and J dropped 3; count of bases not matched to a gene: 3. This CDR3 contains 13 residues. In DNA, the CDR3 is TGCAGTGCTAAGGACAGGGGTGACTATGGCTACACCTTC. As protein: CSAKDRGDYGYTF.

V gene TRBV6-1 combines with J gene TRBJ2-7; D is possibly TRBD1 (5 bases). The germline CDR1 and CDR2 sequences are MNHNS and SASEGT. CDR3 length: 14 amino acids. Trimming removed 4 bases at V and 3 bases at J, with 13 bases between. CDR3 DNA: TGTGCCAGCAGTGTGGCAGGGCAACACTACGAGCAGTACTTC. Its protein is CASSVAGQHYEQYF.

The table lists this clonotype with many counts. V is TRBV5-6 and J is TRBJ2-7; TRBD1 might be the D (5 bases). Germline-derived CDR1 and CDR2 are SGHDT and YYEEEE. Trimming took off 0 bases at V and 4 bases at J, with 11 bases between the two ends. The CDR3 covers 14 residues. DNA for the CDR3: TGTGCCAGCAGCTTGGGGGGCTCTCTGTACGAGCAGTACTTC. Its translation: CASSLGGSLYEQYF.

This clonotype came up a few times. V is TRBV12-3 or TRBV12-4 and J is TRBJ1-6, with 12 bases identical to TRBD1. The CDR3 contains 18 residues. V gave up 2 bases and J gave up 10 bases; unmatched junction bases: 12. The CDR3 bases are TGTGCCAGCAGTTTACGGGACAGGGGGCCCCGTTTTGGATCACCCCTCCACTTT. Residues: CASSLRDRGPRFGSPLHF.

This clonotype was detected many times. The V gene is TRBV3-1, the J gene TRBJ1-5, with a weak D call TRBD1 (6 bases). The germline CDR1 and CDR2 sequences are LGHDT and YNNKEL (reference sequence). The CDR3 length is 15 residues. Trimming pared 0 bases from V and 9 bases from J, leaving 15 bases between. This chain's CDR3 is CASSQDGGSGLPQHF. In DNA form, the CDR3 reads TGTGCCAGCAGCCAAGATGGGGGCTCGGGGCTGCCCCAGCATTTT.

The rearrangement links TRBV29-1 to TRBJ1-4, with D tentatively TRBD1 (5 bases). Germline V CDR1 and CDR2: SQVTM, ANQGSEA. The CDR3 extends over 14 amino acids. The V and J ends lost 4 bases and 6 bases respectively, with 15 bases between them. The CDR3 loop reads CSVGEAGKDEKLFF. CDR3 in DNA: TGCAGCGTTGGAGAAGCAGGGAAGGATGAAAAACTGTTTTTT.

This clonotype was seen repeatedly, ten times or more. The chain has TRBV10-3 and TRBJ2-7; 7 positions match TRBD1. CDR1 is ENHRY, CDR2 SYGVKD, per germline. The length of the CDR3 is 14 residues. The V and J ends lost 0 bases and 2 bases, in that order; junction bases with no gene match: 1. CDR3 in DNA: TGTGCCATCAGTGAGTCCGGGACAGCCTACGAGCAGTACTTC. Residues: CAISESGTAYEQYF.

This clonotype was found a few times. The J gene is TRBJ1-3, the V gene TRBV18; D remains ambiguous. V shed 3 bases and J shed 2 bases, with 8 bases lying between them. The CDR3 is made up of 14 amino acids. Looked up from germline, CDR1 is KGHSH and CDR2 is LQKENI. CDR3 bases: TGTGCCAGCTCACCTTATGAAGCTGGAAACACCATATATTTT. Translating it yields CASSPYEAGNTIYF.

V usage is TRBV7-2 and J usage is TRBJ1-1; the D is unclear. The V gene lost 3 bases and the J gene lost 7 bases, with 6 bases spanning the gap. This CDR3 has 11 residues. The germline gives CDR1 SGHTA, CDR2 FQGNSA. The CDR3 spells CASSFDYEAFF. Here the CDR3 DNA reads TGTGCCAGCAGCTTTGATTATGAAGCTTTCTTT.

Within the sample, this clonotype is medium-sized (0.01 to 0.1%). The chain is built from TRBV24-1 and TRBJ2-3; TRBD2 might be the D (6 bases). V lost 6 bases to trimming and J lost 6 bases, with 15 bases between them. There are 14 residues in the CDR3. Germline loops: CDR1 KGHDR, CDR2 SFDVKD. This CDR3 is CATSRFGGTDTQYF. In nucleotides, the CDR3 is TGTGCCACCAGTCGTTTCGGAGGGACGGATACGCAGTATTTT.

A few counts support this clonotype. V and J are TRBV7-2 and TRBJ2-1; 9 nucleotides agree with TRBD2. The CDR3 runs to 14 residues. V trimming: 7 bases; J trimming: 5 bases; junction bases outside the gene matches: 6. Per germline, CDR1 SGHTA and CDR2 FQGNSA. For the CDR3, the DNA is TGTGCCAGCACCCCTATAGCGGGAGACAATGAGCAGTTCTTC. As protein: CASTPIAGDNEQFF.

This clonotype was seen at least ten times. The V gene is TRBV12-3 or TRBV12-4, the J gene TRBJ1-5, with D tentatively TRBD1 (5 bases). Trimming took off 2 bases at V and 7 bases at J, with 12 bases between the two ends. The CDR3 has 14 amino acids. For the CDR3, the DNA is TGTGCCAGCAGTTTATGGTCAGGGTTACAGCCCCAGCATTTT. Encoded protein: CASSLWSGLQPQHF.

This clonotype was recorded at least ten times. The rearrangement joins TRBV6-1 to TRBJ2-7, with TRBD1 matching over 10 bases. The germline V gene encodes CDR1 MNHNS and CDR2 SASEGT. V was pared by 6 bases and J by 0 bases, with 8 bases of the junction left unmatched. The CDR3 spans 16 residues. The CDR3 region has the DNA TGTGCCAGCAGGGAACGACAGGGGGCGATCTCCTACGAGCAGTACTTC. This codes for CASRERQGAISYEQYF.

There are a few counts of this clonotype. The chain employs TRBV7-2 and TRBJ1-2; TRBD1 agrees at 8 bases. The CDR3 has 16 residues. The germline gives CDR1 SGHTA, CDR2 FQGNSA. The V gene end was trimmed by 2 bases and the J gene end by 1 base; junction bases not matched to a gene: 6. CDR3 in DNA: TGTGCCAGCAGCTTAAACCAGGGGGCGCTTAACTATGGCTACACCTTC. Its translation: CASSLNQGALNYGYTF.

With regard to this clonotype: It is unclear where the CDR3 begins or ends on the DNA, so no DNA is shown, and the CDR3 is as TCRdb lists it. The genes are TRBV23-1 and TRBJ2-2; TRBD2 is taken as the D call from the table, unchecked against the DNA. TRBV23-1 is known as an ORF, though its function is uncertain. The CDR3 has 18 residues if both end residues are counted. The CDR3: CASSQSGGAEATPGSCFF.

Sample share makes this clonotype medium-sized. CDR3 nucleotide sequence: TGTGCCAGCAGTCCCGGGACTAGCGGGAGAGGCGAGGAGACCCAGTACTTC. Translation: CASSPGTSGRGEETQYF. The chain has TRBV12-3 or TRBV12-4 and TRBJ2-5, with 14 bases that match TRBD2. V lost 5 bases and J lost 5; bases outside the gene matches: 10. There are 17 residues in the CDR3.

This clonotype was counted at least ten times. The V gene is TRBV16, the J gene TRBJ2-5, with TRBD2 identical over 9 bases. The CDR3 sequence is 16 residues long. From germline, CDR1 is KGHSY and CDR2 FQNENV. V shed 1 base, J shed 2 bases, and the junction held 5 bases outside the gene matches. The CDR3 coding sequence is TGTGCCAGCAGCCAATACGTAACTAGCGGGCAAGAGACCCAGTACTTC. Its translation: CASSQYVTSGQETQYF.